This is a list of T cell receptor beta chains from one sample in a study of regulatory T cells in long-lasting Graves disease. Via MiXCR, TCRdb re-called the multiplex PCR reads, giving one row per CDR3 protein. Here the sample spans about 340,000 distinct CDR3 sequences, around 19% being singletons. The starting material was peripheral blood mononuclear cells (PBMCs), obtained when the disease was refractory, from a patient treated with antithyroid drugs. These TCRs come from a female donor with Graves disease. CDR3s include the opening cysteine and the closing phenylalanine or tryptophan. The D gene is left open where the match is weak. Only part of the rows carry a size: once, few, many, or a class if the clone is expanded.

V gene: TRBV20-1
clone size: few
J gene: TRBJ2-2
D gene: TRBD2
CDR3 DNA: TGCAGTGCTCTAGCGGGAGGAGGGACCGGGGAGCTGTTTTTT
CDR3 protein: CSALAGGGTGELFF

V gene: TRBV6-1
clone size: many
J gene: TRBJ1-4
D gene: TRBD1
CDR3 DNA: TGTGCCAGCAGGGACAGGGTCGGGGAAAAACTGTTTTTT
CDR3 protein: CASRDRVGEKLFF

V gene: TRBV7-2
clone size: -
J gene: TRBJ1-1
D gene: -
CDR3 DNA: TGTGCCAGCAGCCGCGACCCGGGCCAAGAAGCTTTCTTT
CDR3 protein: CASSRDPGQEAFF

V gene: TRBV28
clone size: many
J gene: TRBJ2-7
D gene: -
CDR3 DNA: TGTGCCAGCAGTATGGATACAGGGGCGGGAGAGCAGTACTTC
CDR3 protein: CASSMDTGAGEQYF

V gene: TRBV11-2
clone size: many
J gene: TRBJ2-7
D gene: TRBD1
CDR3 DNA: TGTGCCAGCAGCTCAACCTACGGGACAGGGGGCCACGAGCAGTACTTC
CDR3 protein: CASSSTYGTGGHEQYF

V gene: TRBV11-1
clone size: many
J gene: TRBJ2-7
D gene: -
CDR3 DNA: TGTGCCAGCAGCTTAATTGAAGGGGCCGGGGCGCAGTACTTC
CDR3 protein: CASSLIEGAGAQYF

V gene: TRBV11-2
clone size: many
J gene: TRBJ1-1
D gene: -
CDR3 DNA: TGTGCCAGCAGCATACCATTCCGGGCCGGGAGCACTGAAGCTTTCTTT
CDR3 protein: CASSIPFRAGSTEAFF

V gene: TRBV18
clone size: -
J gene: TRBJ1-5
D gene: TRBD1
CDR3 DNA: TGTGCCAGCTCACAGATGTTGACAGGGGGCAATCGGCCCCAGCATTTT
CDR3 protein: CASSQMLTGGNRPQHF

V gene: TRBV11-2
clone size: few
J gene: TRBJ1-4
D gene: -
CDR3 DNA: TGTGCCAGCAGCTCCGAAACCCCGAGAAATGAAAAACTGTTTTTT
CDR3 protein: CASSSETPRNEKLFF

V gene: TRBV12-3/TRBV12-4
clone size: few
J gene: TRBJ1-1
D gene: -
CDR3 DNA: TGTGCCAGCAGCTTAGGGCAGTCGAACACTGAAGCTTTCTTT
CDR3 protein: CASSLGQSNTEAFF

V gene: TRBV5-1
clone size: many
J gene: TRBJ1-1
D gene: -
CDR3 DNA: TGCGCCAGCAGCTTGGGGGAGGTGAACACTGAAGCTTTCTTT
CDR3 protein: CASSLGEVNTEAFF

V gene: TRBV5-1
clone size: -
J gene: TRBJ1-2
D gene: TRBD1
CDR3 DNA: TGCGCCAGCAGCCCGGGACAGGTGCCCTTTTCCTATGGCTACACCTTC
CDR3 protein: CASSPGQVPFSYGYTF

V gene: TRBV3-1
clone size: -
J gene: TRBJ2-3
D gene: -
CDR3 DNA: TGTGCCAGCAGCCAGGGGACGACCCCTGGTACAGATACGCAGTATTTT
CDR3 protein: CASSQGTTPGTDTQYF

V gene: TRBV29-1
clone size: -
J gene: TRBJ2-1
D gene: TRBD2
CDR3 DNA: TGCAGCGTAAGGACTAGCGGGAGTTTTAATGAGCAGTTCTTC
CDR3 protein: CSVRTSGSFNEQFF

V gene: TRBV7-3
clone size: -
J gene: TRBJ2-3
D gene: TRBD2
CDR3 DNA: TGTGCCAGCAGCGACGGGACTAGCGGCCCGGTCGGCACAGATACGCAGTATTTT
CDR3 protein: CASSDGTSGPVGTDTQYF

V gene: TRBV29-1
clone size: few
J gene: TRBJ1-3
D gene: -
CDR3 DNA: TGCAGCGTTGTCCGAGGAAACACCATATATTTT
CDR3 protein: CSVVRGNTIYF

V gene: TRBV11-2
clone size: many
J gene: TRBJ1-1
D gene: -
CDR3 DNA: TGTGCCAGCAGCTTATCGGTCGGCAGGGAGAGAACGAACACTGAAGCTTTCTTT
CDR3 protein: CASSLSVGRERTNTEAFF

V gene: TRBV7-9
clone size: few
J gene: TRBJ1-2
D gene: -
CDR3 DNA: TGTGCCAGCAGCTCTAGTGGGGGGCTGACCTACTATGGCTACACCTTC
CDR3 protein: CASSSSGGLTYYGYTF

V gene: TRBV20-1
clone size: many
J gene: TRBJ2-7
D gene: -
CDR3 DNA: TGCAGTGCCCAAAGGGCGGCGAGCTCCTACGAGCAGTACTTC
CDR3 protein: CSAQRAASSYEQYF

V gene: TRBV12-3/TRBV12-4
clone size: many
J gene: TRBJ2-7
D gene: TRBD2
CDR3 DNA: TGTGCCAGCAGTCTCTCCACGGTTAGCGGGGTGTACGAGCAGTACTTC
CDR3 protein: CASSLSTVSGVYEQYF

V gene: TRBV27
clone size: many
J gene: TRBJ1-1
D gene: -
CDR3 DNA: TGTGCCAGCAGGCACCGCTCAGGGAGGCCTGAAGCTTTCTTT
CDR3 protein: CASRHRSGRPEAFF

V gene: TRBV28
clone size: few
J gene: TRBJ2-7
D gene: -
CDR3 DNA: TGTGCCAGCGGGAACAGAGGATACGAGCAGTACTTC
CDR3 protein: CASGNRGYEQYF

V gene: TRBV4-2
clone size: few
J gene: TRBJ2-7
D gene: -
CDR3 DNA: TGTGCCAGCAGCCAAGATCGTAGCTCCGGAGGGGGTTACGAGCAGTACTTC
CDR3 protein: CASSQDRSSGGGYEQYF

V gene: TRBV7-2
clone size: -
J gene: TRBJ2-7
D gene: TRBD1
CDR3 DNA: TGTGCCAGCAGTTTCGCAGGGGGCTACGAGCAGTACTTC
CDR3 protein: CASSFAGGYEQYF

V gene: TRBV2
clone size: once
J gene: TRBJ2-1
D gene: TRBD2
CDR3 DNA: TGTGCCAGCAACGCCGGGGGGGAGGTCTTC
CDR3 protein: CASNAGGEVF

V gene: TRBV19
clone size: once
J gene: TRBJ2-3
D gene: -
CDR3 DNA: TGTGCCAGTAGTTTTTCCTCTGGGACGGCAGATACGCAGTATTTT
CDR3 protein: CASSFSSGTADTQYF

V gene: TRBV12-3/TRBV12-4
clone size: many
J gene: TRBJ2-6
D gene: TRBD2
CDR3 DNA: TGTGCCAGCAGCATGTCGGGAGGGGTTCTTGGGGCCAACGTCCTGACTTTC
CDR3 protein: CASSMSGGVLGANVLTF

V gene: TRBV4-1
clone size: many
J gene: TRBJ1-6
D gene: TRBD1
CDR3 DNA: TGCGCCAGCAGCCAAGGGGACAGTTATTCACCCCTCCACTTT
CDR3 protein: CASSQGDSYSPLHF

V gene: TRBV11-2
clone size: -
J gene: TRBJ2-1
D gene: -
CDR3 DNA: TGTGCCAGCAGCCCCCTCGGGGAACAGATCCTCTACAATGAGCAGTTCTTC
CDR3 protein: CASSPLGEQILYNEQFF